This passage covers 16 T cell receptor beta chains from one sample sequenced in a study of blood T cell repertoires in COVID-19. Generated by immunoSEQ multiplex PCR, the TCRdb table keeps only in-frame clones and is missing some. The sample records about 64,000 clones, roughly 80% being singletons. Specimen: peripheral blood. Every receptor here comes from a man aged 55 to 70 with COVID-19, enrolled during active disease.

The chain combines TRBV4-1 with TRBJ1-2, with TRBD1 matching over 8 bases. The CDR3 sequence is 15 residues long. V gave up 0 bases and J gave up 6 bases; unmatched junction bases: 6. Germline V gives CDR1 MGHRA, CDR2 YSYEKL. The CDR3 spells CASSQEPQGANGYTF. DNA of the CDR3: TGCGCCAGCAGCCAAGAACCTCAGGGGGCGAATGGCTACACCTTC.

This clone was found once. This sequence joins TRBV19 and TRBJ2-7; 8 bases match TRBD2. In germline, CDR1 is LNHDA, CDR2 SQIVND (reference sequence). With V trimmed by 5 bases and J by 5 bases, 8 bases remained unmatched. This CDR3 has 14 amino acids. This chain's CDR3 is CASSFSLAGNEQYF. DNA of the CDR3: TGTGCCAGTAGTTTTAGCCTAGCGGGTAACGAGCAGTACTTC.

This chain joins TRBV6-6 and TRBJ2-5; weak D call: TRBD2 (7 bases). V lost 2 bases and J 3 bases, leaving 13 bases between the germline ends. The CDR3 covers 15 residues. Germline CDR1 is MNHNY and CDR2 is SVGAGI (reference sequence). The CDR3 spells CASSYHQGGEETQYF. The CDR3 DNA follows: TGTGCCAGCAGTTACCACCAAGGGGGGGAAGAGACCCAGTACTTC.

The chain couples TRBV3-1 (or the pseudogene TRBV3-2) to TRBJ2-5, with D uncertain. The CDR3 runs to 13 residues. Germline V gene sequence: CDR1 LGHDT, CDR2 YNNKEL (reference sequence). V lost 3 bases and J 3 bases, leaving 8 bases between the germline ends. CDR3 nucleotides: TGTGCCAGCAGCCAGAACAGAAAAGAGACCCAGTACTTC. Protein: CASSQNRKETQYF.

This rearrangement joins TRBV29-1 to TRBJ1-2; tentatively, D is TRBD1 (5 bases). The germline V gene has CDR1 SQVTM and CDR2 ANQGSEA. The V end was cut by 1 base, the J end by 8 bases, with 14 bases between. The length of the CDR3 is 13 residues. The CDR3 spells CSVEALQGGGYTF. CDR3 DNA sequence: TGCAGCGTTGAAGCGTTGCAGGGAGGCGGCTACACCTTC.

Comments on this clone: Other DNA sequences in this sample translate to the same CDR3. The chain is built from TRBV5-1 and TRBJ1-1; D gene unclear. V lost 4 bases, J lost 1 base, and 8 bases lay in between. The CDR3 has 13 amino acids. In germline, CDR1 is SGHRS, CDR2 YFSETQ. The CDR3 DNA is TGCGCCAGCAGCGCCGTTAGGAACACTGAAGCTTTCTTT. Translation gives CASSAVRNTEAFF.

The chain employs TRBV9 and TRBJ2-7; TRBD2 matches at 7 bases. V trimming: 4 bases; J trimming: 5 bases; junction bases outside the gene matches: 12. From germline, CDR1 is SGDLS and CDR2 YYNGEE. CDR3 length: 15 residues. This CDR3 reads CASSPHVGLTNEQYF. CDR3 DNA sequence: TGTGCCAGCAGCCCCCATGTGGGACTAACGAACGAGCAGTACTTC.

The chain joins TRBV3-1 (or the pseudogene TRBV3-2) to TRBJ2-1; possible D gene TRBD2, 5 bases. The germline CDR1 and CDR2 sequences are LGHDT and YNNKEL (reference sequence). V lost 4 bases and J 4 bases, leaving 11 bases between the germline ends. CDR3 length equals 14 residues. The CDR3 DNA is TGTGCCAGCAGCCGGACTGATACTTACAATGAGCAGTTCTTC. Its protein is CASSRTDTYNEQFF.

This clone turned up a few times. The chain joins TRBV11-2 to TRBJ2-2; no reliable D call. The length of the CDR3 is 15 residues. The V gene lost 7 bases and the J gene lost 1 base, with 13 bases spanning the gap. Germline assignment: CDR1 SGHAT and CDR2 FQNNGV. In DNA, the CDR3 is TGTGCCAGCAACCCGGGTTTAGGGAACACCGGGGAGCTGTTTTTT. Its protein is CASNPGLGNTGELFF.

This chain uses TRBV7-9 with TRBJ2-1, with D maybe TRBD1 (6 bases). Between the trimmed V and J ends, which lost 4 bases and 0 bases, there was a span of 10 bases. This CDR3 contains 15 residues. Per germline, CDR1 SEHNR and CDR2 FQNEAQ (reference sequence). The CDR3 DNA is TGTGCCAGCAGCTCCCTACAGGGCTCCTACAATGAGCAGTTCTTC. Protein: CASSSLQGSYNEQFF.

This chain joins TRBV14 and TRBJ1-6; D gene uncertain. This CDR3 is 14 amino acids long. V shed 1 base and J shed 9 bases, with 10 bases lying between them. Germline CDR1 and CDR2: SGHDN and FVKESK. CDR3 sequence reads: CASSQGGSVSPLHF. The CDR3 nucleotides are TGTGCCAGCAGCCAAGGAGGGTCGGTTTCACCCCTCCACTTT.

V usage is TRBV19 and J usage is TRBJ1-6, with D unclear. The CDR3 totals 16 residues. V was trimmed by 5 bases and J by 10 bases, leaving 21 bases between them. Germline assignment: CDR1 LNHDA and CDR2 SQIVND (reference sequence). In DNA, the CDR3 is TGTGCCAGTAGTCCAAACCCCACCGGGGTGGGCTCACCCCTCCACTTT. The encoded protein is CASSPNPTGVGSPLHF.

This clone was counted a few times. The chain recombines TRBV7-3 with TRBJ2-6; the D is unclear. The germline CDR1 and CDR2 sequences are SGHTA and FQGTGA. V lost 5 bases to trimming and J lost 2 bases, with 10 bases between them. The CDR3 is 15 amino acids. In DNA, the CDR3 is TGTGCCAGCAGCCACACAGATCCTGGGGCCAACGTCCTGACTTTC. Its translation: CASSHTDPGANVLTF.

This clone was counted only a few times. The V gene is TRBV14, the J gene TRBJ2-3; D call uncertain. Germline assignment: CDR1 SGHDN and CDR2 FVKESK. The V and J ends lost 2 bases and 2 bases respectively, with 8 bases between them. This CDR3 is built from 14 residues. The CDR3 DNA sequence: TGTGCCAGCAGCCAATTTGCGGCCACAGATACGCAGTATTTT. It encodes CASSQFAATDTQYF.

V is TRBV19 and J is TRBJ1-6, with 12 bases aligning to TRBD1. This CDR3 is 15 amino acids long. Germline V CDR1 and CDR2: LNHDA, SQIVND (reference sequence). V lost 4 bases and J lost 9; bases outside the gene matches: 4. CDR3 bases: TGTGCCAGTAGTAGGGCGGGACAGGGGGCTTCACCCCTCCACTTT. This translates into CASSRAGQGASPLHF.

The chain combines TRBV11-1 with TRBJ2-2; 9 bases are shared with TRBD2. With 5 bases clipped from V and 3 bases from J, the junction kept 7 bases outside the gene matches. Per the germline V gene, CDR1 is SGHAT and CDR2 is FQDESV (reference sequence). The CDR3 loop spans 16 amino acids. The CDR3 here is CASSPLAGLDTGELFF. The CDR3 nucleotides are TGTGCCAGCAGCCCACTAGCGGGCCTTGACACCGGGGAGCTGTTTTTT.